The 25 T cell receptor beta chains below come from one sample, sequenced in a study of T cell repertoires in cytomegalovirus infection. Their target antigens are unknown. TCRdb ran MiXCR on the reads and lists one entry per CDR3 protein. This sample has some 940,000 distinct CDR3 sequences, with around 32% found just once. This material consisted of cultured CD8+ T cells from PBMCs, taken from culture after CMV antigen stimulation. The origin of the receptors is a human donor in good health (CMV status not recorded). Some clones in this sample may be carry-over from other donors' samples.

The chain joins TRBV4-1 to TRBJ1-5; a weak D match, TRBD1 (5 bases). Between the trimmed V and J ends, which lost 0 bases and 8 bases, there was a span of 17 bases. CDR3 length: 16 residues. The germline CDR1 and CDR2 sequences are MGHRA and YSYEKL. The CDR3 is CASSQEWQGGSEPQHF. The CDR3 DNA reads TGCGCCAGCAGCCAAGAGTGGCAGGGAGGGAGTGAGCCCCAGCATTTT.

This clonotype showed up just a few times. V gene TRBV4-2 combines with J gene TRBJ2-1; 8 bases line up with TRBD2. The germline V gene has CDR1 LGHNA and CDR2 YNFKEQ. V shed 0 bases, J shed 10 bases, and the junction held 17 bases outside the gene matches. The CDR3 length is 18 residues. This CDR3 reads CASSQDWLAGRRTGEQFF. The CDR3 nucleotides read TGTGCCAGCAGCCAAGATTGGCTAGCGGGCCGCCGTACGGGCGAGCAGTTCTTC.

This clonotype was observed a handful of times. V usage is TRBV27 and J usage is TRBJ1-2, with D possibly matching TRBD1 (5 bases). The V gene lost 2 bases and the J gene lost 4 bases, with 17 bases spanning the gap. Germline assignment: CDR1 MNHEY and CDR2 SMNVEV (reference sequence). There are 16 residues in the CDR3. Written as DNA, the CDR3 is TGTGCCAGCAGTTTAAACCTCCGGGACGGGCTCTATGGCTACACCTTC. This sequence encodes CASSLNLRDGLYGYTF.

The rearrangement uses TRBV14 and TRBJ2-7; tentative D call: TRBD2 (5 bases). CDR1 and CDR2 (germline): SGHDN, FVKESK. The CDR3 loop spans 13 amino acids. The V gene lost 1 base and the J gene lost 11 bases, with 15 bases spanning the gap. DNA for the CDR3: TGTGCCAGCAGCCAAGCTGGATCGGGGTTGAAGTACTTC. Its translation is CASSQAGSGLKYF. The full variable domain, rest sourced from reference TRBV14 and TRBJ2-7, is EAGVTQFPSHSVIEKGQTVTLRCDPISGHDNLYWYRRVMGKEIKFLLHFVKESKQDESGMPNNRFLAERTGGTYSTLKVQPAELEDSGVYFCASSQAGSGLKYFGPGTRLTVT.

The rearrangement uses TRBV5-1 and TRBJ1-2, with D perhaps matching TRBD1 (5 bases). The CDR3 totals 16 residues. Germline V lookup: CDR1 SGHRS, CDR2 YFSETQ. V lost 0 bases, J lost 0 bases, and 12 bases lay in between. DNA of the CDR3: TGCGCCAGCAGCTTGGTAGAGGGGCCTACTAACTATGGCTACACCTTC. The encoded protein is CASSLVEGPTNYGYTF.

The table lists this clonotype with many counts. This chain links TRBV7-9 with TRBJ2-7, with a tentative D call TRBD1 (5 bases). V was pared by 5 bases and J by 2 bases, with 10 bases between. Looked up from germline, CDR1 is SEHNR and CDR2 is FQNEAQ (reference sequence). The CDR3 covers 13 residues. The CDR3 here is CASSPRQTYEQYF. The CDR3 nucleotides are TGTGCCAGCAGCCCCAGACAGACCTACGAGCAGTACTTC.

The gene calls are TRBV6-2 or TRBV6-3 and TRBJ1-1; TRBD1 aligns across 8 bases. The CDR3 contains 18 residues. Germline V gene sequence: CDR1 MNHEY, CDR2 SVGEGT. With 2 bases clipped from V and 1 base from J, the junction kept 12 bases outside the gene matches. The CDR3 DNA sequence: TGTGCCAGCAGTTACACAACAGGGGGTCGGTATAAGAACACTGAAGCTTTCTTT. It is translated as CASSYTTGGRYKNTEAFF.

This clonotype appeared many times. The rearrangement joins TRBV6-1 to TRBJ1-5; D is uncertain. V was clipped by 8 bases and J by 11 bases, with 10 bases between them. CDR3 length equals 10 residues. Germline V gene sequence: CDR1 MNHNS, CDR2 SASEGT. DNA for the CDR3: TGTGCCAGCGGACGCGGGACCCAGCATTTT. Protein sequence: CASGRGTQHF.

The chain uses TRBV10-3 and TRBJ2-5; TRBD2 matches at 12 bases. The CDR3 extends over 15 amino acids. CDR1 ENHRY and CDR2 SYGVKD come from the germline V gene. After removal of 3 bases from V and 4 bases from J, the junction contained 3 bases not matched to a gene. CDR3 coding DNA: TGTGCCATCAGTGATCTAGCGGGGGGGTCAGAGACCCAGTACTTC. This encodes CAISDLAGGSETQYF.

This clonotype was counted many times. This chain uses TRBV7-2 with TRBJ1-2, with TRBD1 matching 7 bases. From germline, CDR1 is SGHTA and CDR2 FQGNSA. Losses at the gene ends were 6 bases for V and 0 bases for J; bases not matched to a gene: 7. The CDR3 has 15 amino acids. CDR3 amino acids: CASRVRDSSNYGYTF. CDR3 nucleotide sequence: TGTGCCAGCAGGGTCCGGGACAGCTCTAACTATGGCTACACCTTC.

The rearrangement links TRBV13 to TRBJ1-2; 8 bases match TRBD1. CDR1 is PRHDT and CDR2 is FYEKMQ in the germline V gene (reference sequence). V lost 7 bases and J lost 6; bases outside the gene matches: 7. The CDR3 covers 13 residues. The CDR3 nucleotides read TGTGCCAGCACCGACAGGGGTGGGCATGGCTACACCTTC. Translating it yields CASTDRGGHGYTF.

This clonotype was seen more than once but under ten times. This chain links TRBV14 with TRBJ1-6; D is possibly TRBD1 (5 bases). Germline-derived CDR1 and CDR2 are SGHDN and FVKESK. Trimming took off 0 bases at V and 5 bases at J, with 11 bases between the two ends. CDR3 length: 16 amino acids. The CDR3 nucleotides read TGTGCCAGCAGCCAAGATAGGGCAGGGAATAATTCACCCCTCCACTTT. Translated: CASSQDRAGNNSPLHF.

The J gene is TRBJ2-5, the V gene TRBV19; 8 bases are shared with TRBD1. The CDR3 loop spans 14 amino acids. After removal of 3 bases from V and 5 bases from J, the junction contained 5 bases not matched to a gene. Germline lookup yields CDR1 LNHDA and CDR2 SQIVND (reference sequence). Here the CDR3 DNA reads TGTGCCAGTAGTATGGGCAGGGGGCTGGAGACCCAGTACTTC. Its translation is CASSMGRGLETQYF. Filled out from reference TRBV19 and TRBJ2-5, the complete variable domain reads DGGITQSPKYLFRKEGQNVTLSCEQNLNHDAMYWYRQDPGQGLRLIYYSQIVNDFQKGDIAEGYSVSREKKESFPLTVTSAQKNPTAFYLCASSMGRGLETQYFGPGTRLLVL.

Comments on this clonotype: This may arise from a read error, as a much more abundant clone is one base away. The chain couples TRBV7-8 to TRBJ2-1; D is unclear. The germline CDR1 and CDR2 sequences are SGHVS and FQNEAQ. CDR3 length: 13 residues. CDR3 protein: CASSFTGENERFF. DNA of the CDR3: TGTGCCAGCAGCTTCACCGGAGAAAATGAGCGGTTCTTC.

This clonotype was seen a few times. The chain couples TRBV18 to TRBJ2-5; no clear D gene. From germline, CDR1 is KGHSH and CDR2 LQKENI. The ends were cut back, 0 bases at V and 5 bases at J, with 13 bases in the middle. This CDR3 has 15 amino acids. CDR3 in DNA: TGTGCCAGCTCACCACCGTCGGGTAGATTGGAGACCCAGTACTTC. Translated: CASSPPSGRLETQYF.

In DNA form, the CDR3 reads TGTGCCAGCAGTTACCAAACCGGGACCTACGAGCAGTACTTC. This encodes CASSYQTGTYEQYF. This chain uses TRBV2 with TRBJ2-7, with D possibly TRBD2 on 5 matching bases. Trimming removed 5 bases from V and 2 bases from J, with 13 bases in between. The CDR3 totals 14 residues. Germline CDR1 and CDR2: SNHLY and FYNNEI.

The chain couples TRBV6-5 to TRBJ1-2, with D possibly TRBD1 on 6 matching bases. The CDR3 sequence is 15 residues long. The V and J ends lost 0 bases and 5 bases respectively, with 13 bases between them. Germline V lookup: CDR1 MNHEY, CDR2 SVGAGI. In nucleotides, the CDR3 is TGTGCCAGCAGTTACTCCTCTGGACAGACATATGGCTACACCTTC. It is translated as CASSYSSGQTYGYTF.

This clonotype came up a few times. The V gene is TRBV4-1, the J gene TRBJ2-3; D might be TRBD1 or TRBD2, each matching 5 bases. V lost 3 bases and J lost 4, with 17 bases in between. Looked up from germline, CDR1 is MGHRA and CDR2 is YSYEKL. The CDR3 spans 16 residues. The CDR3 DNA reads TGCGCCAGCAGCCACTCCGGGGCTAGCAGCTCAGATACGCAGTATTTT. It translates to CASSHSGASSSDTQYF.

This clonotype turned up a few times. V and J are TRBV2 and TRBJ1-1, with a tentative D call TRBD1 (5 bases). Germline V gene lookup returns CDR1 SNHLY and CDR2 FYNNEI. The V end lost 2 bases, the J end lost 0 bases, and 10 bases lay between the germline ends. CDR3 length equals 15 residues. CDR3 protein: CASSELRGLNTEAFF. The CDR3 coding sequence is TGTGCCAGCAGTGAACTTCGGGGGTTGAACACTGAAGCTTTCTTT.

The chain joins TRBV7-3 to TRBJ2-3; the match to TRBD2 covers 10 bases. V was clipped by 5 bases and J by 4 bases; unmatched bases: 9. CDR3 length: 16 amino acids. Germline V gives CDR1 SGHTA, CDR2 FQGTGA. CDR3 in DNA: TGTGCCAGCAGCGACGTGAGCGGGGGGGATTCAGATACGCAGTATTTT. This sequence encodes CASSDVSGGDSDTQYF. Full variable domain (outside the CDR3, taken from reference TRBV7-3 and TRBJ2-3): GAGVSQTPSNKVTEKGKYVELRCDPISGHTALYWYRQSLGQGPEFLIYFQGTGAADDSGLPNDRFFAVRPEGSVSTLKIQRTERGDSAVYLCASSDVSGGDSDTQYFGPGTRLTVL.

This clonotype was counted between two and nine times. J is TRBJ1-6 and V is TRBV6-1; tentative D call: TRBD1 (6 bases). Trimming cost V 1 base and J 13 bases, with 17 bases left between them. CDR1 is MNHNS, CDR2 SASEGT, per germline. CDR3 length: 15 amino acids. CDR3 in DNA: TGTGCCAGCAGTGAAGGGGGACATGGGAGCTTGCCCCTCCACTTT. Protein: CASSEGGHGSLPLHF.

DNA of the CDR3: TGCAGTGCTAGAGAGCGGCGTAGGGGGAACACTGAAGCTTTCTTT. Residues: CSARERRRGNTEAFF. The chain combines TRBV20-1 with TRBJ1-1; D may be TRBD1 (5 bases). CDR1 and CDR2 (germline): DFQATT, SNEGSKA (reference sequence). V was shortened by 0 bases and J by 1 base, with 12 bases between the two germline ends. The CDR3 length is 15 residues.

The V call is TRBV5-6, the J call TRBJ1-4; D possibly corresponds to TRBD1 (5 bases). This CDR3 is built from 11 residues. Germline values: CDR1 SGHDT, CDR2 YYEEEE. V lost 7 bases and J lost 10, with 11 bases in between. CDR3 coding DNA: TGTGCCAGCGTCCGTGGGGGAAAACTGTTTTTT. It yields the protein CASVRGGKLFF.

This clonotype was detected only once. V gene TRBV6-1 combines with J gene TRBJ2-7; D is uncertain. CDR3 length: 13 amino acids. Germline V gives CDR1 MNHNS, CDR2 SASEGT. CDR3 DNA sequence: TGTGTCAGCAGTGAAGTTACGGGCTACGAGCAGTACGTC. The encoded protein is CVSSEVTGYEQYV.

This clonotype was seen ten or more times. V gene TRBV7-3 combines with J gene TRBJ1-2; 9 nucleotides align to TRBD1. V lost 5 bases to trimming and J lost 8 bases; unmatched junction nucleotides: 9. This CDR3 is built from 14 residues. CDR1 and CDR2 from the germline V gene are SGHTA and FQGTGA. CDR3 in DNA: TGTGCCAGCAGCCCAACAGGGGGCGCGGAAGGCTACACCTTC. This translates into CASSPTGGAEGYTF.